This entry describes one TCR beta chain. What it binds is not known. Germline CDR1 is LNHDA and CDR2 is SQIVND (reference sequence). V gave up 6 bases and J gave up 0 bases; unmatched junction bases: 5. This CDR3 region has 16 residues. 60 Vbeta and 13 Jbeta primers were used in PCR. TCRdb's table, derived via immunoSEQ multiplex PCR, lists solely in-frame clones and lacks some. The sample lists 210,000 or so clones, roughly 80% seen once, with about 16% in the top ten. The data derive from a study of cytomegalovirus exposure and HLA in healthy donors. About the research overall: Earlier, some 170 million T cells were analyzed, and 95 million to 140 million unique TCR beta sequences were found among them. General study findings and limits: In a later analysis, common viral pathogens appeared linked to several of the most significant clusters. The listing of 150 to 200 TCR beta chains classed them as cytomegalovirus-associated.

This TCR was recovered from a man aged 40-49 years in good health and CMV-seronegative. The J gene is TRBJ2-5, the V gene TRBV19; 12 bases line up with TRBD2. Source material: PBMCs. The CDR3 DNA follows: TGTGCCAGTAGCAGACTAGCGGGGGTAAACCAAGAGACCCAGTACTTC. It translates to CASSRLAGVNQETQYF.